This is a list of T cell receptor beta chains from one sample in a study of OX40 agonist ivuxolimab in advanced cancers. Some clones are missing from TCRdb's copy, which holds only in-frame ones; the method was immunoSEQ multiplex PCR. The sample comprises about 72,000 clones, 88% of which are singletons, and about 1% rests with the top ten. The specimen comprised CD4+ or CD8+ T cells sorted from blood, sampled in a trial of the OX40 agonist ivuxolimab. Receptors were obtained from an adult with an advanced solid tumor such as melanoma, head and neck, liver or kidney cancer. Both conserved end residues are part of each CDR3. Fields, in order: D gene, V gene, clone size, J gene, CDR3 protein, CDR3 DNA. D genes are given only for firm matches. Size is omitted from some rows. Given values are once, few, many or a class for expanded clones.

-	TRBV28	-	TRBJ2-1	CASAPGRAYNEQFF	TGTGCCAGCGCCCCAGGCAGGGCATACAATGAGCAGTTCTTC
TRBD2	TRBV11-3	-	TRBJ2-3	CASSLVFGGADTQYF	TGTGCCAGCAGCTTAGTTTTCGGGGGGGCGGATACGCAGTATTTT
TRBD2	TRBV14	-	TRBJ2-1	CASSLTPPGAGAGNEQFF	TGTGCCAGCAGCCTAACTCCCCCTGGAGCGGGAGCAGGCAATGAGCAGTTCTTC
TRBD1	TRBV19	few	TRBJ1-2	CASSLAGQGYGYTF	TGTGCCAGTAGTCTCGCGGGACAGGGATATGGCTACACCTTC
-	TRBV2	once	TRBJ1-4	CASKGVGEKLFF	TGTGCCAGCAAAGGGGTCGGTGAAAAACTGTTTTTT
-	TRBV7-2	-	TRBJ2-2	CASSLFANTGELFF	TGTGCCAGCAGCCTATTCGCGAACACCGGGGAGCTGTTTTTT
TRBD2	TRBV2	-	TRBJ2-7	CASRGLAGGNEQYF	TGTGCCAGCAGGGGACTAGCGGGAGGGAACGAGCAGTACTTC
TRBD1	TRBV19	few	TRBJ2-7	CASSSGDRVYEQYF	TGTGCCAGTAGTAGCGGGGACAGGGTCTACGAGCAGTACTTC
-	TRBV19	-	TRBJ2-7	CASSILTAGAEQYF	TGTGCCAGTAGTATATTGACCGCAGGGGCCGAGCAGTACTTC
TRBD2	TRBV7-9	-	TRBJ2-5	CASSPTTYRTSRATETQYF	TGTGCCAGCAGCCCTACAACCTACCGGACTAGCAGAGCTACAGAGACCCAGTACTTC
-	TRBV7-2	once	TRBJ1-5	CASSLGSDLNQPQHF	TGTGCCAGCAGCTTAGGCTCAGACCTTAATCAGCCCCAGCATTTT
TRBD1	TRBV5-6	-	TRBJ1-2	CASSRPGQGAGGYTF	TGTGCCAGCAGCCGTCCGGGACAGGGGGCAGGTGGCTACACCTTC
-	TRBV18	once	TRBJ1-1	CASSPGTGRGPRKTEAFF	TGTGCCAGCTCCCCGGGGACGGGCAGGGGTCCGAGGAAAACTGAAGCTTTCTTT
TRBD1	TRBV30	-	TRBJ2-2	CAWSRGTVGAGELFF	TGTGCCTGGAGTAGAGGGACAGTAGGGGCCGGGGAGCTGTTTTTT
TRBD1	TRBV7-3	-	TRBJ2-2	CASSPTGGNTGELFF	TGTGCCAGCAGCCCAACAGGGGGCAACACCGGGGAGCTGTTTTTT
TRBD1	TRBV18	few	TRBJ1-2	CASSPLTGGGGYTF	TGTGCCAGCTCACCCTTAACAGGGGGCGGTGGCTACACCTTC